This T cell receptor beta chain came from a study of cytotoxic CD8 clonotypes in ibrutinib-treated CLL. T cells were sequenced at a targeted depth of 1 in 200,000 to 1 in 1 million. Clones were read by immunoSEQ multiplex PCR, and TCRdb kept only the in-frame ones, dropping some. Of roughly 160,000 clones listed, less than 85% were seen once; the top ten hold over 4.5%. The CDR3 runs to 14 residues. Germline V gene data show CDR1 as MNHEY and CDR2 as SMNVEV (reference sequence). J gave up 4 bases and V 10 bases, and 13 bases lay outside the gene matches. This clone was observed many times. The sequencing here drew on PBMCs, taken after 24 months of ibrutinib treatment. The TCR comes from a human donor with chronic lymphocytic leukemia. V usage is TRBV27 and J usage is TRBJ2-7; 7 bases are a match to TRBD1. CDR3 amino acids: CATAGQDRAYEQYF. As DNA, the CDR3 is TGTGCCACCGCGGGCCAAGACAGGGCTTACGAGCAGTACTTC.